A single sample is the source of the 27 T cell receptor beta chains below, sequenced in a study of blood T cell repertoires in COVID-19. Profiled with immunoSEQ multiplex PCR; TCRdb holds only in-frame clones, not every one. This table has hundreds of thousands of clones, about 88% appearing once. The specimen was PBMCs or T cells enriched from blood (not recorded which). Receptors were obtained from a woman aged 35 to 49 who had recovered from COVID-19.

This clone came up once. The chain combines TRBV9 with TRBJ2-3, with TRBD2 matching 9 bases. The germline gives CDR1 SGDLS, CDR2 YYNGEE. V lost 4 bases to trimming and J lost 4 bases; unmatched junction nucleotides: 7. The CDR3 has 15 amino acids. The CDR3 DNA sequence: TGTGCCAGCAGCCCCCCCTTAGCGGGAGCAGATACGCAGTATTTT. It yields the protein CASSPPLAGADTQYF.

The chain recombines TRBV11-1 with TRBJ2-2, with TRBD2 matching 10 bases. This CDR3 has 15 residues. Germline lookup yields CDR1 SGHAT and CDR2 FQDESV (reference sequence). V was clipped by 6 bases and J by 5 bases; unmatched bases: 6. The chain's CDR3 is CASSDSGRATGELFF. The CDR3 DNA follows: TGTGCCAGCAGTGACAGCGGGAGGGCAACCGGGGAGCTGTTTTTT.

The J gene is TRBJ1-4, the V gene TRBV27; 9 bases are a match to TRBD1. Germline V gives CDR1 MNHEY, CDR2 SMNVEV (reference sequence). This CDR3 has 14 residues. J gave up 6 bases and V 5 bases, and 4 bases lay outside the gene matches. The CDR3 coding sequence is TGTGCCAGCAGTCAGAGGACAGGGGATGAAAAACTGTTTTTT. This sequence encodes CASSQRTGDEKLFF. The full variable domain, its missing parts supplied by reference TRBV27 and TRBJ1-4, is EAQVTQNPRYLITVTGKKLTVTCSQNMNHEYMSWYRQDPGLGLRQIYYSMNVEVTDKGDVPEGYKVSRKEKRNFPLILESPSPNQTSLYFCASSQRTGDEKLFFGSGTQLSVL.

As DNA, the CDR3 is TGTGCCAGCAGCCCGACAGGGGGCGTAGATACGCAGTATTTT. Translation gives CASSPTGGVDTQYF. V is TRBV7-3 and J is TRBJ2-3, with TRBD1 identical over 10 bases. Germline assignment: CDR1 SGHTA and CDR2 FQGTGA. The CDR3 has 14 amino acids. J gave up 5 bases and V 5 bases, and 4 bases lay outside the gene matches.

V is TRBV2 and J is TRBJ2-1; D may be TRBD2 (5 bases). V was shortened by 7 bases and J by 9 bases, with 13 bases between the two germline ends. The CDR3 extends over 12 amino acids. Looked up from germline, CDR1 is SNHLY and CDR2 is FYNNEI. The CDR3 here is CASTPPRGEQFF. The CDR3 DNA reads as TGTGCCAGCACCCCGCCCCGGGGTGAGCAGTTCTTC.

The chain carries TRBV12-5 and TRBJ1-1, with D possibly matching TRBD1 (5 bases). Trimming took off 6 bases at V and 3 bases at J, with 11 bases between the two ends. The V gene's germline CDR1 is LGHNT and CDR2 FRNRAP. The CDR3 length is 13 residues. The CDR3 reads CASGRGVDTEAFF. CDR3 DNA sequence: TGTGCTAGTGGCCGGGGGGTAGACACTGAAGCTTTCTTT.

The chain recombines TRBV19 with TRBJ1-3; no firm D call. CDR3 length: 16 residues. Trimming removed 5 bases from V and 0 bases from J, with 14 bases in between. CDR1 LNHDA and CDR2 SQIVND come from the germline V gene (reference sequence). CDR3 nucleotides: TGTGCCAGTAGTTCAGTAGCCTCAAGCTCTGGAAACACCATATATTTT. Amino acid sequence: CASSSVASSSGNTIYF.

The chain couples TRBV7-2 to TRBJ2-7; D unclear. Germline loops: CDR1 SGHTA, CDR2 FQGNSA. The CDR3 runs to 16 residues. Trimming removed 6 bases from V and 3 bases from J, with 21 bases in between. The CDR3 sequence: CASSPTLGQVHYEQYF. In DNA, the CDR3 is TGTGCCAGCAGTCCCACCCTTGGTCAGGTTCACTACGAGCAGTACTTC.

The chain couples TRBV6-5 to TRBJ2-3, with 7 bases aligning to TRBD2. The CDR3 totals 14 residues. With 7 bases clipped from V and 3 bases from J, the junction kept 7 bases outside the gene matches. CDR1 is MNHEY and CDR2 is SVGAGI in the germline V gene. The CDR3 DNA is TGTGCCAGCACTCCGGGGCGGGGGACAGATACGCAGTATTTT. Translation gives CASTPGRGTDTQYF.

Here the CDR3 DNA reads TGCAGTGCTAGTACTCGGACTAGCATCTACGAGCAGTACTTC. Residues: CSASTRTSIYEQYF. The V and J genes are TRBV20-1 and TRBJ2-7; 8 nucleotides match TRBD2. The CDR3 length is 14 residues. With V trimmed by 3 bases and J by 3 bases, 7 bases remained unmatched. CDR1 DFQATT and CDR2 SNEGSKA come from the germline V gene (reference sequence).

The genes are TRBV7-9 and TRBJ1-3, with TRBD1 matching over 11 bases. Looked up from germline, CDR1 is SEHNR and CDR2 is FQNEAQ (reference sequence). The CDR3 spans 16 residues. J lost 0 bases, V lost 4 bases, and 2 bases had no gene match. The CDR3 DNA reads as TGTGCCAGCAGCTCGGGACAGGGGGACTCTGGAAACACCATATATTTT. Translating gives CASSSGQGDSGNTIYF.

The chain joins TRBV4-3 to TRBJ2-1; tentatively, D is TRBD2 (5 bases). This CDR3 has 16 amino acids. Trimming removed 0 bases from V and 4 bases from J, with 13 bases in between. Germline-derived CDR1 and CDR2 are LGHNA and YSLEER. CDR3 loop: CASSQEFYGVYNEQFF. DNA of the CDR3: TGCGCCAGCAGCCAAGAGTTTTACGGGGTGTACAATGAGCAGTTCTTC.

This clone was seen only once. This sequence joins TRBV7-6 and TRBJ2-1; 8 bases agree with TRBD1. The CDR3 has 16 amino acids. The germline V gene has CDR1 SGHVS and CDR2 FNYEAQ. V dropped 6 bases and J dropped 6; count of bases not matched to a gene: 13. The CDR3 protein is CASSPAQGAPVNEQFF. Here the CDR3 DNA reads TGTGCCAGCAGTCCTGCCCAGGGGGCACCTGTCAATGAGCAGTTCTTC.

The chain recombines TRBV7-2 with TRBJ1-6, with D possibly being TRBD1 (6 bases). CDR1 SGHTA and CDR2 FQGNSA come from the germline V gene. V was cut by 3 bases and J by 6 bases, with 12 bases left in between. The CDR3 consists of 15 residues. CDR3 nucleotide sequence: TGTGCCAGCAGCTTTAAAACAGGGTCTAATTCACCCCTCCACTTT. Protein product: CASSFKTGSNSPLHF. The variable domain in full, with the rest retrieved from reference TRBV7-2 and TRBJ1-6, is GAGVSQSPSNKVTEKGKDVELRCDPISGHTALYWYRQSLGQGLEFLIYFQGNSAPDKSGLPSDRFSAERTGGSVSTLTIQRTQQEDSAVYLCASSFKTGSNSPLHFGNGTRLTVT.

V usage is TRBV27 and J usage is TRBJ1-2; D is ambiguous. Germline values: CDR1 MNHEY, CDR2 SMNVEV (reference sequence). The CDR3 has 14 amino acids. Trimming pared 0 bases from V and 1 base from J, leaving 6 bases between. The CDR3 reads CASSLSGGNYGYTF. In DNA, the CDR3 is TGTGCCAGCAGTTTATCGGGAGGTAACTATGGCTACACCTTC.

This chain uses TRBV9 with TRBJ2-7; TRBD1 aligns across 8 bases. The J segment lost 2 bases and the V segment lost 3 bases, leaving 7 bases of the junction unmatched. Germline lookup yields CDR1 SGDLS and CDR2 YYNGEE. The CDR3 is made up of 15 amino acids. The CDR3 here is CASSASGTGTYEQYF. The DNA for the CDR3 is TGTGCCAGCAGCGCCTCCGGGACAGGCACCTACGAGCAGTACTTC.

This clone has more than one count but fewer than ten. The CDR3 DNA follows: TGTGCCACCAGCAGAGCTTTCAGGGGGCAAGGCTACACCTTC. This translates into CATSRAFRGQGYTF. This rearrangement joins TRBV15 to TRBJ1-2, with 8 bases aligning to TRBD1. This CDR3 has 14 residues. The trim removed 1 base at V and 8 bases at J, leaving 6 bases unmatched. CDR1 is LNHNV, CDR2 YYDKDF, per germline (reference sequence).

The chain is built from TRBV20-1 and TRBJ2-7; no reliable D call. Germline lookup yields CDR1 DFQATT and CDR2 SNEGSKA (reference sequence). The CDR3 is 11 amino acids. Trimming cost V 6 bases and J 3 bases, with 9 bases left between them. CDR3 region: CSAPLGYEQYF. CDR3 bases: TGCAGTGCCCCGCTCGGCTACGAGCAGTACTTC.

The rearrangement uses TRBV2 and TRBJ2-2; TRBD2 matches at 9 bases. The V gene end was trimmed by 8 bases and the J gene end by 5 bases; junction bases not matched to a gene: 9. Germline V CDR1 and CDR2: SNHLY, FYNNEI. The CDR3 loop spans 15 amino acids. Written as DNA, the CDR3 is TGTGCCAGCTTTCCGGCGGGAGGGTGGACCGGGGAGCTGTTTTTT. Residues: CASFPAGGWTGELFF.

This chain links TRBV2 with TRBJ1-5, with TRBD1 identical over 7 bases. With V trimmed by 5 bases and J by 4 bases, 5 bases remained unmatched. This CDR3 is built from 14 residues. From germline, CDR1 is SNHLY and CDR2 FYNNEI. In nucleotides, the CDR3 is TGTGCCAGCAGTCCTACGACAGGGAATCAGCCCCAGCATTTT. Protein sequence: CASSPTTGNQPQHF.

This sequence joins TRBV7-9 and TRBJ1-6, with D unresolved. With 5 bases removed from V and 9 bases from J, the gap between germline ends came to 14 bases. Germline-derived CDR1 and CDR2 are SEHNR and FQNEAQ (reference sequence). The CDR3 is 14 residues long. CDR3 residues: CASSEPQRGSPLHF. In nucleotides, the CDR3 is TGTGCCAGCAGCGAACCCCAAAGAGGTTCACCCCTCCACTTT.

J is TRBJ2-7 and V is TRBV6-5; perhaps TRBD2 as D (6 bases). V was cut by 0 bases and J by 3 bases, with 9 bases left in between. The germline V gene encodes CDR1 MNHEY and CDR2 SVGAGI. This CDR3 contains 14 residues. The CDR3 protein is CASSYSMGGYEQYF. The CDR3 DNA follows: TGTGCCAGCAGTTACTCGATGGGGGGCTACGAGCAGTACTTC.

The CDR3 DNA is TGTGCCAGCAGCGTAGTGGCAGGTCCCAGCTCTGGAAACACCATATATTTT. This gives the protein CASSVVAGPSSGNTIYF. The chain links TRBV9 to TRBJ1-3; D remains ambiguous. Germline V gives CDR1 SGDLS, CDR2 YYNGEE. V shed 0 bases and J shed 0 bases, with 13 bases lying between them. This CDR3 has 17 residues.

The rearrangement uses TRBV19 and TRBJ1-5; D not certain. The germline V and J ends were trimmed by 2 bases and 5 bases, with 7 bases remaining between them. The germline CDR1 and CDR2 sequences are LNHDA and SQIVND (reference sequence). The CDR3 is 13 amino acids. CDR3 amino acids: CASSISRYQPQHF. In nucleotides, the CDR3 is TGTGCCAGTAGTATATCGAGGTATCAGCCCCAGCATTTT. Full variable domain (missing parts from reference TRBV19 and TRBJ1-5): DGGITQSPKYLFRKEGQNVTLSCEQNLNHDAMYWYRQDPGQGLRLIYYSQIVNDFQKGDIAEGYSVSREKKESFPLTVTSAQKNPTAFYLCASSISRYQPQHFGDGTRLSIL.

This chain joins TRBV9 and TRBJ1-1; D gene unclear. V was pared by 0 bases and J by 0 bases, with 12 bases between. Germline CDR1 is SGDLS and CDR2 is YYNGEE. CDR3 size: 16 residues. The CDR3 DNA reads as TGTGCCAGCAGCGTAGCGGGAGTAGGGATGAACACTGAAGCTTTCTTT. Translated: CASSVAGVGMNTEAFF.

This chain uses TRBV7-2 with TRBJ1-5; the D is unclear. The length of the CDR3 is 16 residues. Germline V gives CDR1 SGHTA, CDR2 FQGNSA. Between the trimmed V and J ends, which lost 1 base and 1 base, there was a span of 11 bases. In nucleotides, the CDR3 is TGTGCCAGCAGCTTAGGTTTGGGAGGGAGCAATCAGCCCCAGCATTTT. This translates into CASSLGLGGSNQPQHF. Full variable domain (remainder filled in from reference TRBV7-2 and TRBJ1-5): GAGVSQSPSNKVTEKGKDVELRCDPISGHTALYWYRQSLGQGLEFLIYFQGNSAPDKSGLPSDRFSAERTGGSVSTLTIQRTQQEDSAVYLCASSLGLGGSNQPQHFGDGTRLSIL.

The rearrangement links TRBV7-9 to TRBJ2-4, with 13 bases matching TRBD2. CDR1 is SEHNR and CDR2 is FQNEAQ in the germline V gene (reference sequence). Germline trimming cut 5 bases from V and 6 bases from J; bases unmatched to any gene: 10. The CDR3 is made up of 17 amino acids. Here the CDR3 reads CASSKTSGRASGNIQYF. The CDR3 DNA reads TGTGCCAGCAGCAAAACTAGCGGGAGGGCCTCGGGAAACATTCAGTACTTC.